This TCR beta chain was recovered during a study of T cell repertoires in cytomegalovirus infection. Study overall: Matching HLA type and CMV infection were both indicated by public TCR beta signatures.

Study-wide results and caveats: Clonotypes of TCR beta that were HLA-C-restricted and CMV-specific dominated the ex vivo response. CMV carriers having the relevant HLA were flagged by cumulative public TCR beta family frequency.

The CDR3 totals 17 residues. V was cut by 0 bases and J by 0 bases, with 16 bases left in between. Germline V gene sequence: CDR1 SQVTM, CDR2 ANQGSEA. TCRdb recomputed calls from the reads with MiXCR, one row per CDR3 protein. The sample consists of over 200,000 distinct CDR3 sequences, roughly 13% of them appearing once. Points on this clonotype: What it binds is unknown.

The TCR originated in a human donor in good health (CMV status not recorded). Some clones in this sample may be carry-over from other donors' samples. The rearrangement joins TRBV29-1 to TRBJ2-3; D perhaps matches TRBD2 (5 bases). Sequenced sample: PBMCs. CDR3 in DNA: TGCAGCGTTGAAGATCGGGTTAGCGTCACTAGCACAGATACGCAGTATTTT. Its translation is CSVEDRVSVTSTDTQYF.